Each of the 27 T cell receptor beta chains below was sequenced from the same sample in a study of tumor-infiltrating lymphocytes in primary liver carcinoma. Total RNA (around 500 ng) served as template for TCR beta cDNA synthesis primed by a constant-region primer. Slightly modified ARM-PCR, run as three nested multiplex PCR rounds, produced the TCR beta libraries. Researchers ran the first two PCR rounds for roughly 10 cycles each with TRBV1-TRBV30 forward primers and a C-beta reverse primer. MiXCR, run by TCRdb on the multiplex PCR reads, gives a single entry per CDR3 protein. The sample has roughly 120,000 distinct CDR3 sequences, 55% to 65% seen once; the top ten hold roughly 9%. Co-extraction of RNA and DNA was performed on about 18-30 mg of unsorted bulk tissue. The sequencing input was liver tumor tissue from sampling region 1. The subset was: tumor region T1, superior pole. These receptors originate from a woman in her sixties or seventies with primary liver carcinoma and hepatitis B virus infection.

There are many counts of this clonotype. The chain links TRBV29-1 to TRBJ2-7, with 10 bases fitting TRBD2. Germline-derived CDR1 and CDR2 are SQVTM and ANQGSEA. The junction had 6 bases not matched to a gene; V was cut back by 4 bases and J by 6 bases. CDR3 size: 13 residues. The CDR3 coding sequence is TGCAGCGTTGGGGGGCTAGCGGGAGCCGAGCAGTACTTC. It translates to CSVGGLAGAEQYF.

On this clonotype itself: Since no conserved phenylalanine or tryptophan closes the CDR3, a read error is the likely cause. The rearrangement links TRBV10-3 to TRBJ2-7, with a tentative D call TRBD2 (5 bases). Trimming took 5 bases from V and 5 from J, leaving 10 bases between them. Per germline, CDR1 ENHRY and CDR2 SYGVKD. The CDR3 is made up of 12 amino acids. CDR3 in amino acids: CAISKTGDEQYS. CDR3 in DNA: TGTGCCATCAGTAAGACCGGGGACGAGCAGTACTCC.

This clonotype was observed a handful of times. The CDR3 loop is CASSEKLGGLETGELFF. DNA for the CDR3: TGTGCCAGCAGTGAAAAACTAGGGGGCCTGGAGACCGGGGAGCTGTTTTTT. This rearrangement joins TRBV6-1 to TRBJ2-2, with 7 positions matching TRBD1. Germline CDR1 MNHNS, CDR2 SASEGT. The CDR3 length is 17 residues. The trim removed 2 bases at V and 5 bases at J, leaving 11 bases unmatched.

This chain links TRBV11-2 with TRBJ2-1; D unclear. V gave up 5 bases and J gave up 5 bases, with 13 bases separating them. The CDR3 has 14 amino acids. The V gene's germline CDR1 is SGHAT and CDR2 FQNNGV. For the CDR3, the DNA is TGTGCCAGCAGCATAGGCGGTAGAAACAATGAGCAGTTCTTC. Translated: CASSIGGRNNEQFF.

This clonotype was counted many times. V is TRBV5-1 and J is TRBJ2-3; 13 bases fit TRBD2. The CDR3 contains 19 residues. CDR1 is SGHRS and CDR2 is YFSETQ in the germline V gene. V shed 0 bases and J 2 bases; nucleotides not matched to a gene: 9. CDR3 in amino acids: CASSLEGATSGRSTDTQYF. The CDR3 DNA is TGCGCCAGCAGCTTGGAAGGGGCGACTAGCGGGAGGTCCACAGATACGCAGTATTTT.

This chain joins TRBV5-6 and TRBJ1-1, with 9 bases aligning to TRBD1. The CDR3 length is 13 residues. V was pared by 3 bases and J by 10 bases, with 7 bases of the junction left unmatched. Germline CDR1 is SGHDT and CDR2 is YYEEEE. The CDR3 here is CASSYTGGRGAFF. CDR3 DNA sequence: TGTGCCAGCAGCTACACAGGGGGCCGGGGAGCTTTCTTT.

For this clonotype: A much larger clone sits a single nucleotide away, making a read error possible. A read error is likely, as this CDR3 ends without the conserved phenylalanine or tryptophan. The V gene is TRBV5-5, the J gene TRBJ2-1; 9 positions agree with TRBD2. Germline V gene sequence: CDR1 SGHKS, CDR2 YYEKEE (reference sequence). With V trimmed by 0 bases and J by 7 bases, 5 bases remained unmatched. The CDR3 runs 15 residues. The CDR3 nucleotides are TGTGCCAGCAGCTTGGGCGGGAGGGGAAGGAATGAGCAGTTCATC. This encodes CASSLGGRGRNEQFI.

For this clonotype: Since a much larger clone is just one base distant, this may be a read error. This chain links TRBV10-3 with TRBJ2-7, with 8 bases fitting TRBD2. This CDR3 has 15 amino acids. CDR1 is ENHRY, CDR2 SYGVKD, per germline. In DNA, the CDR3 is TGTGTCATCAGTGAGTCGATGACTAGCGCCTACGAGCAGTACTTC. This sequence encodes CVISESMTSAYEQYF.

In regard to this clonotype: This may be a read error, as it is one base from a much larger clone. The rearrangement joins TRBV29-1 to TRBJ2-3, with 7 bases identical to TRBD2. The germline V gene has CDR1 SQVTM and CDR2 ANQGSEA. V was clipped by 2 bases and J by 6 bases; unmatched bases: 5. The CDR3 covers 13 residues. CDR3 amino acids: CSVEHGGSDTQYF. CDR3 in DNA: TGCAGCGTTGAACATGGCGGGAGTGATACGCAGTATTTT.

This clonotype was counted many times. The chain links TRBV6-2 or TRBV6-3 to TRBJ2-7; 9 bases map to TRBD1. Germline CDR1 is MNHEY and CDR2 is SVGEGT. J lost 3 bases, V lost 5 bases, and 8 bases had no gene match. This CDR3 contains 15 residues. Here the CDR3 DNA reads TGTGCCAGCAGTCCGACCCCGACAGGGGGCTACGAGCAGTACTTC. Amino acid sequence: CASSPTPTGGYEQYF.

In its sample, this clonotype was seen many times. The rearrangement uses TRBV6-5 and TRBJ2-7, with 10 bases fitting TRBD2. CDR1 and CDR2 (germline): MNHEY, SVGAGI. The CDR3 runs 16 residues. Trimming removed 8 bases from V and 0 bases from J; junction bases left unmatched: 10. The chain's CDR3 is CASGRLIAGGSYEQYF. CDR3 DNA: TGTGCCAGCGGAAGACTCATAGCGGGAGGCTCCTACGAGCAGTACTTC.

This clonotype occurred many times. The V gene is TRBV4-2, the J gene TRBJ2-7, with D maybe TRBD1 (6 bases). The V end lost 0 bases, the J end lost 0 bases, and 12 bases lay between the germline ends. The CDR3 has 16 amino acids. Germline CDR1 and CDR2: LGHNA and YNFKEQ. The CDR3 coding sequence is TGTGCCAGCAGCCAAGATCAGGGGTCAAACTCCTACGAGCAGTACTTC. Its protein product is CASSQDQGSNSYEQYF.

The sample holds a few counts of this clonotype. The rearrangement joins TRBV5-1 to TRBJ2-1, with D hard to call. The length of the CDR3 is 13 residues. CDR1 SGHRS and CDR2 YFSETQ come from the germline V gene. V was pared by 0 bases and J by 4 bases, with 5 bases between. The CDR3 DNA follows: TGCGCCAGCAGCTTGGACGGTTACAATGAGCAGTTCTTC. Protein: CASSLDGYNEQFF.

A note on this clonotype: The conserved final phenylalanine or tryptophan is absent from the CDR3, which likely points to a read error. CDR3 nucleotide sequence: TGTGTCAGCAAATATCGCGACCCGAGCACCGGGGAGCTGTTTTCT. Translation gives CVSKYRDPSTGELFS. The rearrangement uses TRBV7-8 and TRBJ2-2; D remains unclear. CDR1 and CDR2 (germline): SGHVS, FQNEAQ. This CDR3 is 15 amino acids long.

This clonotype was recorded once. V and J are TRBV9 and TRBJ2-2, with 10 nucleotides matching TRBD1. V shed 3 bases, J shed 4 bases, and the junction held 9 bases outside the gene matches. The germline gives CDR1 SGDLS, CDR2 YYNGEE. This CDR3 is built from 17 residues. The CDR3 nucleotides read TGTGCCAGCAGCGCCCGGACAGGGGGGATCGGCACCGGGGAGCTGTTTTTT. It encodes CASSARTGGIGTGELFF.

This clonotype has just a few counts. A much more abundant neighbour one base away suggests this may be a read error. The chain combines TRBV29-1 with TRBJ2-7, with D hard to call. CDR1 and CDR2 from the germline V gene are SQVTM and ANQGSEA. V was pared by 5 bases and J by 2 bases, with 10 bases between. The CDR3 is made up of 12 amino acids. The CDR3 sequence is CSVCTDTYEQYF. CDR3 DNA: TGCAGCGTTTGTACGGATACCTACGAGCAGTACTTC.

V and J are TRBV7-2 and TRBJ2-2; D is unresolved. V lost 2 bases and J lost 1, with 5 bases in between. Germline values: CDR1 SGHTA, CDR2 FQGNSA. CDR3 length: 14 amino acids. The CDR3 DNA reads TGTGCCAGCAGCTTATCAGGGAACACCGGGGAGCTGTTTTTT. As protein: CASSLSGNTGELFF.

This clonotype was observed a single time. No conserved phenylalanine or tryptophan is present at the end of the CDR3, so a read error is the likely explanation. This chain joins TRBV10-2 and TRBJ1-5; D gene ambiguous. Germline CDR1 reads WSHSY; CDR2 reads SAAADI. V lost 0 bases and J 5 bases, leaving 8 bases between the germline ends. The CDR3 loop spans 14 amino acids. In DNA form, the CDR3 reads TGCGCCAGCAGTGAGTCATCTGGCGATCAGCCCCAGCATTTA. Residues: CASSESSGDQPQHL.

This clonotype was counted at least ten times. The gene calls are TRBV5-4 and TRBJ2-2, with a weak D call TRBD2 (6 bases). The CDR3 has 16 residues. Germline V CDR1 and CDR2: SGHNT, YYREEE (reference sequence). V lost 4 bases and J 1 base, leaving 14 bases between the germline ends. The CDR3 sequence: CASSLGAGQNTGELFF. The CDR3 DNA follows: TGTGCCAGCAGCCTCGGGGCGGGGCAGAACACCGGGGAGCTGTTTTTT.

In the case of this clonotype: One base away lies a much larger clone, so this may be a sequencing read error. This CDR3 is missing its conserved last phenylalanine or tryptophan, likely due to a read error. Because the CDR3's place on the DNA is in doubt, the DNA is left out and the CDR3 is given as listed by TCRdb. The chain links TRBV12-3 or TRBV12-4 to TRBJ2-3; the tabulated D call, TRBD1, remains unverified against the DNA. The CDR3 is 12 residues long, counting both termini. CDR3 in amino acids: CASSLEDGRGYL.

In regard to this clonotype: Relative to the germline gene, one junction end is altered; a read error may explain this. This chain links TRBV12-3 or TRBV12-4 with TRBJ2-1; D might be TRBD2 (6 bases). The CDR3 consists of 16 residues. The CDR3 coding sequence is TGTGCCGGCAGTTTGGACTGGGACTCCACCAACAATGAGCGGTTCTTC. It encodes CAGSLDWDSTNNERFF.

This clonotype was found many times. The chain couples TRBV7-9 to TRBJ2-3, with TRBD2 matching 13 bases. The CDR3 totals 16 residues. Germline lookup yields CDR1 SEHNR and CDR2 FQNEAQ (reference sequence). The V segment lost 4 bases and the J segment 4 bases; nucleotides outside the gene matches: 5. The CDR3: CASSSGLAGVADTQYF. For the CDR3, the DNA is TGTGCCAGCAGCTCCGGACTAGCGGGAGTAGCAGATACGCAGTATTTT.

With respect to this clonotype: This may arise from a read error, as a much more abundant clone is one base away. The CDR3 DNA sequence: TGCAACGTTGCACGGGGGTCTGCGTATGGCTACACCTTC. It codes for CNVARGSAYGYTF. The genes are TRBV29-1 and TRBJ1-2, with D perhaps TRBD1 (5 bases). The CDR3 consists of 13 residues. Germline values: CDR1 SQVTM, CDR2 ANQGSEA. The variable domain in full, completed from reference TRBV29-1 and TRBJ1-2, reads SAVISQKPSRDICQRGTSLTIQCQVDSQVTMMFWYRQQPGQSLTLIATANQGSEATYESGFVIDKFPISRPNLTFSTLTVSNMSPEDSSIYLCNVARGSAYGYTFGSGTRLTVV.

The J gene is TRBJ1-5, the V gene TRBV7-9, with D uncertain. Matching the DNA end better, TRBJ2-3 makes the J call doubtful. The length of the CDR3 is 13 residues. The germline V gene has CDR1 SEHNR and CDR2 FQNEAQ (reference sequence). The CDR3 coding sequence is TGTGCCAGCAGCTCCAACCCCAATCAGCCCCAGTATTTT. Residues: CASSSNPNQPQYF.

As concerns this clonotype: This may be a read error: a much more frequent sequence differs by one nucleotide. The genes are TRBV5-6 and TRBJ1-2; possibly TRBD1 for D (6 bases). V was shortened by 3 bases and J by 4 bases, with 19 bases between the two germline ends. CDR3 length equals 16 residues. Germline V gene lookup returns CDR1 SGHDT and CDR2 YYEEEE. CDR3 nucleotides: TGTGCCAGCAGCTCTTCGTCGTCGCGCAGGGGCTATGGCTACACCTTC. It encodes CASSSSSSRRGYGYTF.

Concerning this clonotype: A single base separates this from a much larger clone, so it may be a read error. The chain combines TRBV6-1 with TRBJ2-1, with D perhaps TRBD2 (6 bases). Germline CDR1 MNHNS, CDR2 SASEGT. The CDR3 is 15 residues long. V was pared by 1 base and J by 8 bases, with 15 bases between. CDR3 DNA sequence: TGTGCCAGCAGTGAAGTGCGGGCTAGCGTCGATGAGCAGTTCTTC. Amino acid sequence: CASSEVRASVDEQFF.

On this clonotype: The junction and the germline gene differ at one end; a read error may be behind it. This chain uses TRBV11-2 with TRBJ2-1; a weak D match, TRBD2 (5 bases). Germline V gene lookup returns CDR1 SGHAT and CDR2 FQNNGV. The CDR3 covers 17 residues. CDR3 in amino acids: CASSLTHGLGYKGERFF. The CDR3 DNA reads as TGTGCCAGCAGCTTAACCCACGGACTGGGGTACAAGGGTGAGCGGTTCTTC.